This TCR beta chain comes out of a study of T cells in Graves' hyperthyroidism and ophthalmopathy. The study's findings and limits: The blood repertoire included most of the expanded thyroid clonotypes above 0.001.

What was amplified from RNA transcripts were TCR beta CDR3 regions. Primed by the HTBI set, a first-round RT-PCR was run on the TCR CDR3. TCRdb reprocessed the multiplex PCR reads with MiXCR, giving one entry per CDR3 protein. Among some 600,000 distinct CDR3 sequences listed, approximately 15% were seen once. This clonotype was observed a few times. Its antigen is unknown. The germline gene is not matched at one end of the junction; a read error may be the cause. This clonotype was sampled from a woman in her 30s with Graves' hyperthyroidism that later progressed to Graves' ophthalmopathy. The sample taken for sequencing was blood.

The CDR3 nucleotides are TGTGCCAGCTCACCTGACAGGGGGAACACTGAAGCTTCCTTT. Translated, it gives CASSPDRGNTEASF. The J gene is TRBJ1-1, the V gene TRBV18; TRBD1 matches 9 bases. The length of the CDR3 is 14 residues. Germline CDR1 reads KGHSH; CDR2 reads LQKENI.